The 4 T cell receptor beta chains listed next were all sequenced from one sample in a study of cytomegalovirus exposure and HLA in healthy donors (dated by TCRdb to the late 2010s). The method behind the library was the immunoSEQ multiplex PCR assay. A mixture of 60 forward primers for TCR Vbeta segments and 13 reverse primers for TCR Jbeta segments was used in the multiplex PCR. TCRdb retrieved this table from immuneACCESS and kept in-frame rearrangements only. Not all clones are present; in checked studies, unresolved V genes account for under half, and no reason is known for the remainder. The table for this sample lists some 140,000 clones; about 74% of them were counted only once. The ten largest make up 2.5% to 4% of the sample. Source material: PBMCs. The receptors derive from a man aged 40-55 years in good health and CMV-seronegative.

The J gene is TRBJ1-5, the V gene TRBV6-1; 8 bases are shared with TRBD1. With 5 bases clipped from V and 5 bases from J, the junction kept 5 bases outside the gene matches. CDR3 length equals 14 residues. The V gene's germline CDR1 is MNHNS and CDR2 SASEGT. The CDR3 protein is CASSLDRVDQPQHF. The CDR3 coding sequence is TGTGCCAGCAGTCTGGACAGGGTCGATCAGCCCCAGCATTTT.

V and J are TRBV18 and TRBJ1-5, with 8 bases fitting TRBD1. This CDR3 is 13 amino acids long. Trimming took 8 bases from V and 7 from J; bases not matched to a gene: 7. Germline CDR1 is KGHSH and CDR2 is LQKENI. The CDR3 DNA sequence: TGTGCCAGCACCCAGGGGGCTGTGCAGCCCCAGCATTTT. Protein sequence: CASTQGAVQPQHF.

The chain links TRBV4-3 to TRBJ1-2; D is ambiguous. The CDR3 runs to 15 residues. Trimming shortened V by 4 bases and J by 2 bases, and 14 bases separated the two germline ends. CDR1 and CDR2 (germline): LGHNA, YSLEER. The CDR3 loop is CASSPIQTQNYGYTF. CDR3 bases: TGCGCCAGCAGCCCGATTCAGACACAAAACTATGGCTACACCTTC.

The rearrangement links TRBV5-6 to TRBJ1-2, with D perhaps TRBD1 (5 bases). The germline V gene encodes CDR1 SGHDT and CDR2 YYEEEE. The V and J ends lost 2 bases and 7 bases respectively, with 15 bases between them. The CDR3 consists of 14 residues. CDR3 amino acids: CASSFTRAGGGYTF. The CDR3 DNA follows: TGTGCCAGCAGCTTTACCAGGGCCGGGGGTGGCTACACCTTC.